The clone carrying this TCR beta chain was seen more than once but under ten times. What it recognizes is unknown. The data stem from a study of identical twins. Study-level results: With abundant cord blood beta clonotypes, insertions were fewer; memory repertoires showed no such pattern.

TCRdb fed the 5' RACE reads into MiXCR, producing one record per CDR3 protein. The sample records more than 250,000 distinct CDR3 sequences, roughly 8.6% being singletons. These data were also reused for a study on yellow fever vaccine responses in identical twins.

This receptor was identified in a woman between 18 and 29 years old in good health. Sequenced sample: memory (CD45RO+) T cells sorted from blood.

CDR3 bases: TGCAGCGTTGAACAGGGGAGTGGCTACACCTTC. It specifies CSVEQGSGYTF. The rearrangement uses TRBV29-1 and TRBJ1-2, with D maybe TRBD1 (6 bases). This CDR3 comprises 11 residues. V lost 2 bases to trimming and J lost 7 bases, with 8 bases between them. CDR1 is SQVTM and CDR2 is ANQGSEA in the germline V gene.